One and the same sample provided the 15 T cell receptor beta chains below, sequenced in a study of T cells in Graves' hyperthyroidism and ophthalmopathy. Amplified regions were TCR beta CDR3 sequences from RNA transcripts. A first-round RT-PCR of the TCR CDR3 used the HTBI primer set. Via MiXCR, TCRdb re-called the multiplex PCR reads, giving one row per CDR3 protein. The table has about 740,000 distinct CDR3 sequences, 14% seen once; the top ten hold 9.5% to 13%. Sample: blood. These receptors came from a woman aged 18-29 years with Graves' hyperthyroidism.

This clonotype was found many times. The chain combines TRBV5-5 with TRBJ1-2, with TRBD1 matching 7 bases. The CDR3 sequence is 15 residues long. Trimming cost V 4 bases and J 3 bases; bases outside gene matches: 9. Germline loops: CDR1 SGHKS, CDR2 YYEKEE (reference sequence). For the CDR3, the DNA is TGTGCCAGCAGCCCACAGGACAGGTCCTACTATGGCTACACCTTC. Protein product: CASSPQDRSYYGYTF.

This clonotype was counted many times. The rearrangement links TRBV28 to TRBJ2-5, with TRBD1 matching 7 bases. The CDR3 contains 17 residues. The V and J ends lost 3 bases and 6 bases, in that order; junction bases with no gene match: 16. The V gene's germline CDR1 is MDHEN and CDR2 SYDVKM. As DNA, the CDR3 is TGTGCCAGCAGTTTTCGTCTAGTGACAGGGATTCTGAAGACCCAGTACTTC. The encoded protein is CASSFRLVTGILKTQYF.

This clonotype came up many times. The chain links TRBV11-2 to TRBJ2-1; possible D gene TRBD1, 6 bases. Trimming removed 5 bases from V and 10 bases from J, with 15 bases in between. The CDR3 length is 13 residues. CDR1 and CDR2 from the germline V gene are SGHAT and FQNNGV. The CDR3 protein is CASSPVSGDEQFF. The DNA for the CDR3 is TGTGCCAGCAGCCCAGTTTCAGGGGACGAGCAGTTCTTC.

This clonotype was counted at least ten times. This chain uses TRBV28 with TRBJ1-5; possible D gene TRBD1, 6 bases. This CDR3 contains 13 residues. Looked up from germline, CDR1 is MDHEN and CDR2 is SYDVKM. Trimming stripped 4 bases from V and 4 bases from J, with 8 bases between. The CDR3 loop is CASSWRGNQPQHF. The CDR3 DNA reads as TGTGCCAGCAGTTGGAGGGGGAATCAGCCCCAGCATTTT.

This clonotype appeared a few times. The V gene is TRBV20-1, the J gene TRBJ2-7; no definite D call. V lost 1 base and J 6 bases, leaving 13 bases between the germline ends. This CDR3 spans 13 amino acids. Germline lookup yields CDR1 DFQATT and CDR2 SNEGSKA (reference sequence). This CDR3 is CSARVANLGEQYF. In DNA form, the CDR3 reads TGCAGTGCTAGAGTGGCCAACCTTGGCGAGCAGTACTTC.

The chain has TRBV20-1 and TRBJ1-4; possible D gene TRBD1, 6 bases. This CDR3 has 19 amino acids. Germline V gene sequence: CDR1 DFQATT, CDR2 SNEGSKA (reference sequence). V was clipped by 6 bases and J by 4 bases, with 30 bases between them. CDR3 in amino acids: CSAIGWSVFERGGNEKLFF. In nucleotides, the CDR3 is TGCAGTGCCATAGGGTGGTCAGTGTTTGAAAGGGGGGGTAATGAAAAACTGTTTTTT.

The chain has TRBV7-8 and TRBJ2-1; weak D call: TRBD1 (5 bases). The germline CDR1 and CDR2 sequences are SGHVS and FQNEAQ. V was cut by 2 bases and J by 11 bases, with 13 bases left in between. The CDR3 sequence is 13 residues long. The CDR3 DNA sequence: TGTGCCAGCAGCTTAAGGGGTTTTCGACAGCAGTTCTTC. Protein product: CASSLRGFRQQFF. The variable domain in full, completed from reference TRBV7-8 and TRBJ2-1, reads GAGVSQSPRYKVAKRGQDVALRCDPISGHVSLFWYQQALGQGPEFLTYFQNEAQLDKSGLPSDRFFAERPEGSVSTLKIQRTQQEDSAVYLCASSLRGFRQQFFGPGTRLTVL.

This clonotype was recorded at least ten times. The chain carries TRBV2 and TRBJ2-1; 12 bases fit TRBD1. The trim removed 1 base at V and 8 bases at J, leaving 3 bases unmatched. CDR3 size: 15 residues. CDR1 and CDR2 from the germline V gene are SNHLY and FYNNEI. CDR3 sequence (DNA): TGTGCCAGCAGTGAAGAGGGACAGGGGGCCTATGAGCAGTTCTTC. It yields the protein CASSEEGQGAYEQFF.

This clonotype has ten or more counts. CDR3 coding DNA: TGTGCCAGCAGCCGCGGGACAGGCTCCTACGAGCAGTACTTC. Protein sequence: CASSRGTGSYEQYF. The gene calls are TRBV18 and TRBJ2-7; 8 bases are a match to TRBD1. This CDR3 comprises 14 residues. Germline V gene sequence: CDR1 KGHSH, CDR2 LQKENI. V lost 8 bases, J lost 0 bases, and 6 bases stayed unmatched.

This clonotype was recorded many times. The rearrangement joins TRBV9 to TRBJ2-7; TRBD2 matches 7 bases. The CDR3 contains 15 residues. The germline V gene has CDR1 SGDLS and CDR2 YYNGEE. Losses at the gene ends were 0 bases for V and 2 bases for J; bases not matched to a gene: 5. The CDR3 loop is CASSVGGGPTYEQYF. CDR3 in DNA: TGTGCCAGCAGCGTAGGGGGGGGTCCAACCTACGAGCAGTACTTC.

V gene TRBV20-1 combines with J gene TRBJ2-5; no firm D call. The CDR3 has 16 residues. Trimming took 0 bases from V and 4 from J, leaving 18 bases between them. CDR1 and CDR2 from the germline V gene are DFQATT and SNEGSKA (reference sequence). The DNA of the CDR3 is TGCAGTGCTAGAGATCCCGCCAGTGAGCGCGGAGAGACCCAGTACTTC. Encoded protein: CSARDPASERGETQYF.

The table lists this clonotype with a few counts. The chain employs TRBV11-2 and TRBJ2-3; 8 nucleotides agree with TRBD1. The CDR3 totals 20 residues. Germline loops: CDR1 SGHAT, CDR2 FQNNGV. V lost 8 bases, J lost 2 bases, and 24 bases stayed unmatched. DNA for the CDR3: TGTGCCAGCTCACTCGAGCCGATCGGTCAGGGGGCCCCGATCACAGATACGCAGTATTTT. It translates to CASSLEPIGQGAPITDTQYF.

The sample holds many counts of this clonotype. The CDR3 bases are TGTGCCAGCAGTGAACAGGGATTGGTGGGAGACACTGAAGCTTTCTTT. Translation: CASSEQGLVGDTEAFF. The J gene is TRBJ1-1, the V gene TRBV2, with D maybe TRBD1 (5 bases). Deletions cut 2 bases from V and 3 bases from J, with 16 bases between. CDR3 length: 16 residues. Germline CDR1 reads SNHLY; CDR2 reads FYNNEI.

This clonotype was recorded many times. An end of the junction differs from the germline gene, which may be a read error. CDR3 in DNA: TGTGCCAGCAGCCAAGATTTGGACTCCTTCAATGAGCAGTTCTTC. Translation: CASSQDLDSFNEQFF. The chain uses TRBV4-2 and TRBJ2-1, with D maybe TRBD2 (5 bases). CDR1 and CDR2 from the germline V gene are LGHNA and YNFKEQ. The CDR3 is made up of 15 amino acids.

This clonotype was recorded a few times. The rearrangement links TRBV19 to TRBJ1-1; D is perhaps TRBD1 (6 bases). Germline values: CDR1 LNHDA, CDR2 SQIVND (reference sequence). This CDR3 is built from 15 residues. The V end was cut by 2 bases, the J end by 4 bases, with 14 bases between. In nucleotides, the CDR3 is TGTGCCAGTAGTATATTATCAGGGGTGAGCACTGAAGCTTTCTTT. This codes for CASSILSGVSTEAFF.